A selection of T cell receptor beta chains follows, all from one sample in a study of cytomegalovirus exposure and HLA in healthy donors. Clones were read by immunoSEQ multiplex PCR, and TCRdb kept only the in-frame ones, dropping some. The profile covers roughly 150,000 clones, with 85% appearing a single time and around 2% taken by the ten largest. Sequencing was performed on PBMCs. The receptors were sampled from a man aged 25 to 40 in good health and CMV-seropositive. Each CDR3 is given with its conserved first and last residue. The D gene is left open where the match is weak. Clone size appears in some rows only: once, few, many, or a class for an expanded clone.

v_call: TRBV19
clone_size: few
cdr3_length: 15
j_call: TRBJ2-1
d_call: TRBD2
cdr3_aa: CASSVTSSAYNEQFF
cdr3_nt: TGTGCCAGTAGTGTGACTAGCTCGGCCTACAATGAGCAGTTCTTC

v_call: TRBV7-2
clone_size: once
cdr3_length: 15
j_call: TRBJ2-5
d_call: TRBD2
cdr3_aa: CASSFQRGDGETQYF
cdr3_nt: TGTGCCAGCAGCTTTCAACGGGGGGATGGGGAGACCCAGTACTTC

v_call: TRBV19
clone_size: -
cdr3_length: 14
j_call: TRBJ2-1
d_call: -
cdr3_aa: CASSSGTLHNEQFF
cdr3_nt: TGTGCCAGTAGCTCGGGGACTCTCCACAATGAGCAGTTCTTC

v_call: TRBV7-9
clone_size: -
cdr3_length: 16
j_call: TRBJ2-4
d_call: -
cdr3_aa: CASSSPEGLAKNIQYF
cdr3_nt: TGTGCCAGCAGCTCCCCCGAGGGATTAGCCAAAAACATTCAGTACTTC

v_call: TRBV7-6
clone_size: -
cdr3_length: 14
j_call: TRBJ2-3
d_call: -
cdr3_aa: CASSLSPSEDTQYF
cdr3_nt: TGTGCCAGCAGCTTAAGCCCCTCCGAAGATACGCAGTATTTT

v_call: TRBV9
clone_size: once
cdr3_length: 12
j_call: TRBJ2-3
d_call: -
cdr3_aa: CASSSSTDTQYF
cdr3_nt: TGTGCCAGCAGCTCGTCCACAGATACGCAGTATTTT

v_call: TRBV14
clone_size: -
cdr3_length: 14
j_call: TRBJ1-2
d_call: TRBD1
cdr3_aa: CASSQVAGGYGYTF
cdr3_nt: TGTGCCAGCAGCCAAGTCGCAGGGGGCTATGGCTACACCTTC

v_call: TRBV5-1
clone_size: -
cdr3_length: 14
j_call: TRBJ2-7
d_call: TRBD1
cdr3_aa: CASSLGTDRDEQYF
cdr3_nt: TGCGCCAGCAGCTTGGGGACGGACAGGGACGAGCAGTACTTC

v_call: TRBV6-6
clone_size: -
cdr3_length: 16
j_call: TRBJ2-3
d_call: TRBD2
cdr3_aa: CASSYSSGGAGDTQYF
cdr3_nt: TGTGCCAGCAGTTACTCGAGCGGGGGGGCCGGAGATACGCAGTATTTT

v_call: TRBV6-1
clone_size: -
cdr3_length: 15
j_call: TRBJ2-3
d_call: -
cdr3_aa: CASSHYATETDTQYF
cdr3_nt: TGTGCCAGCAGTCACTACGCGACAGAAACAGATACGCAGTATTTT

v_call: TRBV13
clone_size: once
cdr3_length: 13
j_call: TRBJ2-7
d_call: -
cdr3_aa: CASSLGQSYEQYF
cdr3_nt: TGTGCCAGCAGCTTAGGTCAGTCCTACGAGCAGTACTTC

v_call: TRBV4-2
clone_size: -
cdr3_length: 16
j_call: TRBJ2-7
d_call: TRBD2
cdr3_aa: CASSQRYSGGIYEQYF
cdr3_nt: TGTGCCAGCAGCCAAAGGTACAGCGGGGGGATCTACGAGCAGTACTTC

v_call: TRBV5-8
clone_size: -
cdr3_length: 14
j_call: TRBJ2-5
d_call: -
cdr3_aa: CASSSGTGGETQYF
cdr3_nt: TGTGCCAGCAGCTCCGGGACTGGGGGAGAGACCCAGTACTTC

v_call: TRBV7-2
clone_size: -
cdr3_length: 16
j_call: TRBJ2-2
d_call: TRBD2
cdr3_aa: CASSTSGGVRTGELFF
cdr3_nt: TGTGCCAGCAGCACTAGCGGGGGAGTTAGAACCGGGGAGCTGTTTTTT

v_call: TRBV11-2
clone_size: few
cdr3_length: 15
j_call: TRBJ2-1
d_call: -
cdr3_aa: CASSRPGPHYNEQFF
cdr3_nt: TGTGCCAGCAGCCGCCCTGGCCCGCACTACAATGAGCAGTTCTTC

v_call: TRBV6-1
clone_size: -
cdr3_length: 14
j_call: TRBJ1-1
d_call: TRBD1
cdr3_aa: CASRVGTGATEAFF
cdr3_nt: TGTGCCAGCAGAGTGGGTACAGGGGCGACTGAAGCTTTCTTT

v_call: TRBV18
clone_size: -
cdr3_length: 16
j_call: TRBJ1-6
d_call: -
cdr3_aa: CASSPVRGVENSPLHF
cdr3_nt: TGTGCCAGCTCACCAGTCAGGGGCGTTGAAAATTCACCCCTCCACTTT

v_call: TRBV2
clone_size: -
cdr3_length: 14
j_call: TRBJ1-2
d_call: -
cdr3_aa: CASSIRSLRDGYTF
cdr3_nt: TGTGCCAGCAGTATCCGATCCTTGAGGGATGGCTACACCTTC

v_call: TRBV11-2
clone_size: -
cdr3_length: 12
j_call: TRBJ1-1
d_call: -
cdr3_aa: CASSLLNTEAFF
cdr3_nt: TGTGCCAGCAGCTTACTAAACACTGAAGCTTTCTTT

v_call: TRBV19
clone_size: -
cdr3_length: 15
j_call: TRBJ2-1
d_call: TRBD2
cdr3_aa: CASSIGAGDYNEQFF
cdr3_nt: TGTGCCAGTAGTATAGGCGCGGGGGACTACAATGAGCAGTTCTTC

v_call: TRBV10-3
clone_size: -
cdr3_length: 12
j_call: TRBJ2-7
d_call: -
cdr3_aa: CAIRAVPYEQYF
cdr3_nt: TGTGCCATCCGAGCGGTCCCCTACGAGCAGTACTTC

v_call: TRBV4-2
clone_size: once
cdr3_length: 15
j_call: TRBJ1-5
d_call: -
cdr3_aa: CASSDGQYSNQPQHF
cdr3_nt: TGTGCCAGCAGCGATGGACAGTATAGCAATCAGCCCCAGCATTTT

v_call: TRBV18
clone_size: -
cdr3_length: 16
j_call: TRBJ2-7
d_call: TRBD1
cdr3_aa: CASSPRSGDRAYEQYF
cdr3_nt: TGTGCCAGCTCACCTCGGTCCGGGGACAGGGCCTACGAGCAGTACTTC

v_call: TRBV10-1
clone_size: -
cdr3_length: 18
j_call: TRBJ2-2
d_call: TRBD1
cdr3_aa: CASSDSGTGRAITGELFF
cdr3_nt: TGCGCCAGCAGTGATTCCGGGACAGGAAGGGCAATCACCGGGGAGCTGTTTTTT

v_call: TRBV7-9
clone_size: -
cdr3_length: 15
j_call: TRBJ1-2
d_call: TRBD1
cdr3_aa: CASSLGGQGDYGYTF
cdr3_nt: TGTGCCAGCAGCTTAGGGGGACAGGGGGACTATGGCTACACCTTC

v_call: TRBV7-2
clone_size: -
cdr3_length: 13
j_call: TRBJ2-1
d_call: -
cdr3_aa: CASSPGHNNEQFF
cdr3_nt: TGTGCCAGCAGCCCGGGACACAACAATGAGCAGTTCTTC

v_call: TRBV5-1
clone_size: -
cdr3_length: 14
j_call: TRBJ1-6
d_call: -
cdr3_aa: CASSLGEGHSPLHF
cdr3_nt: TGCGCCAGCAGCTTGGGGGAGGGGCATTCACCCCTCCACTTT

v_call: TRBV19
clone_size: -
cdr3_length: 18
j_call: TRBJ1-5
d_call: -
cdr3_aa: CASSMISGSQPRNQPQHF
cdr3_nt: TGTGCCAGTAGTATGATTTCAGGGTCCCAACCGCGCAATCAGCCCCAGCATTTT

v_call: TRBV29-1
clone_size: -
cdr3_length: 13
j_call: TRBJ2-7
d_call: TRBD1
cdr3_aa: CSVQTGTSYEQYF
cdr3_nt: TGCAGCGTCCAGACAGGGACCTCCTACGAGCAGTACTTC

v_call: TRBV6-6
clone_size: -
cdr3_length: 14
j_call: TRBJ2-7
d_call: -
cdr3_aa: CASSYGQGTYEQYF
cdr3_nt: TGTGCCAGCAGTTACGGGCAGGGGACCTACGAGCAGTACTTC

v_call: TRBV27
clone_size: -
cdr3_length: 13
j_call: TRBJ2-1
d_call: TRBD2
cdr3_aa: CASSAGLAAEQFF
cdr3_nt: TGTGCCAGCAGTGCTGGACTAGCGGCTGAGCAGTTCTTC

v_call: TRBV28
clone_size: few
cdr3_length: 12
j_call: TRBJ1-5
d_call: -
cdr3_aa: CASYVLNQPQHF
cdr3_nt: TGTGCCAGCTATGTACTCAATCAGCCCCAGCATTTT

v_call: TRBV25-1
clone_size: -
cdr3_length: 12
j_call: TRBJ1-2
d_call: -
cdr3_aa: CASQQGMEGYTF
cdr3_nt: TGTGCCAGTCAACAGGGTATGGAGGGCTACACCTTC

v_call: TRBV29-1
clone_size: -
cdr3_length: 14
j_call: TRBJ2-1
d_call: TRBD1
cdr3_aa: CSVERDRGYNEQFF
cdr3_nt: TGCAGCGTTGAAAGGGACAGGGGTTACAATGAGCAGTTCTTC

v_call: TRBV5-1
clone_size: once
cdr3_length: 14
j_call: TRBJ2-3
d_call: -
cdr3_aa: CASSLGTEEDTQYF
cdr3_nt: TGCGCCAGCAGCTTGGGAACTGAGGAAGATACGCAGTATTTT

v_call: TRBV5-1
clone_size: -
cdr3_length: 13
j_call: TRBJ2-1
d_call: -
cdr3_aa: CASSVGLFNEQFF
cdr3_nt: TGCGCCAGCAGCGTGGGGCTCTTCAATGAGCAGTTCTTC

v_call: TRBV9
clone_size: -
cdr3_length: 17
j_call: TRBJ2-3
d_call: TRBD2
cdr3_aa: CASSVERGVYGADTQYF
cdr3_nt: TGTGCCAGCAGCGTAGAGCGGGGGGTCTACGGGGCAGATACGCAGTATTTT

v_call: TRBV2
clone_size: -
cdr3_length: 13
j_call: TRBJ1-1
d_call: -
cdr3_aa: CASTLGAEDEAFF
cdr3_nt: TGTGCCAGCACTCTAGGGGCGGAAGATGAAGCTTTCTTT

v_call: TRBV18
clone_size: -
cdr3_length: 14
j_call: TRBJ1-1
d_call: -
cdr3_aa: CASSPREGSTEAFF
cdr3_nt: TGTGCCAGCTCACCACGGGAGGGAAGCACTGAAGCTTTCTTT

v_call: TRBV6-5
clone_size: -
cdr3_length: 12
j_call: TRBJ2-7
d_call: -
cdr3_aa: CASTSDSLQQYF
cdr3_nt: TGTGCCAGCACCTCGGACTCGTTGCAGCAGTACTTC